The 13 T cell receptor beta chains given below trace back to one sample, sequenced in a study of T cell changes during pregnancy in multiple sclerosis. The data were produced by immunoSEQ multiplex PCR, yet TCRdb's version contains in-frame clones alone and is incomplete. The table lists about 23,000 clones, approximately 86% of them singletons, with under 1.3% in the top ten. Here the sequenced sample was CD4+ T cells from peripheral blood mononuclear cells, taken in the first trimester of pregnancy. The origin of the receptors is a female donor in good health, enrolled as a control in a pregnancy study.

A few counts support this clone. The chain recombines TRBV18 with TRBJ2-2; possibly TRBD1 for D (6 bases). The CDR3 spans 15 residues. Trimming removed 4 bases from V and 6 bases from J, with 15 bases in between. Germline V gene data show CDR1 as KGHSH and CDR2 as LQKENI. As DNA, the CDR3 is TGTGCCAGCTCACTAAGGAAGGGGGACCCCGGGGAGCTGTTTTTT. Protein product: CASSLRKGDPGELFF.

This chain connects TRBV7-8 to TRBJ2-5; 16 nucleotides align to TRBD2. CDR1 is SGHVS and CDR2 is FQNEAQ in the germline V gene. The CDR3 is 17 residues long. V dropped 5 bases and J dropped 1; count of bases not matched to a gene: 4. Written as DNA, the CDR3 is TGTGCCAGCAGCACGGGACTAGCGGGGGGGGGCCAAGAGACCCAGTACTTC. It translates to CASSTGLAGGGQETQYF.

The CDR3 region is CASSQSGGAETEAFF. DNA for the CDR3: TGCGCCAGCAGTCAATCTGGGGGGGCTGAGACTGAAGCTTTCTTT. V and J are TRBV23-1 and TRBJ1-1; the D gene is possibly TRBD1 (6 bases). TRBV23-1 counts as an open reading frame of uncertain function. The V end lost 0 bases, the J end lost 5 bases, and 13 bases lay between the germline ends. The CDR3 is made up of 15 amino acids.

The chain uses TRBV7-2 and TRBJ2-7, with TRBD2 matching 14 bases. Germline V gene data show CDR1 as SGHTA and CDR2 as FQGNSA. The CDR3 sequence is 17 residues long. The V and J ends lost 6 bases and 2 bases, in that order; junction bases with no gene match: 9. CDR3 region: CASSYGLAGGPPYEQYF. The CDR3 DNA reads as TGTGCCAGCAGTTACGGACTAGCGGGGGGCCCTCCCTACGAGCAGTACTTC.

The genes are TRBV5-1 and TRBJ1-1, with 7 positions matching TRBD1. The junction had 2 bases not matched to a gene; V was cut back by 0 bases and J by 0 bases. This CDR3 spans 15 amino acids. Germline loops: CDR1 SGHRS, CDR2 YFSETQ. CDR3 nucleotides: TGCGCCAGCAGCTTGGAAGGGACAGTGAACACTGAAGCTTTCTTT. Its translation: CASSLEGTVNTEAFF.

CDR3 in amino acids: CASSLAADGNTIYF. The DNA of the CDR3 is TGCGCCAGCAGCTTAGCGGCAGATGGAAACACCATATATTTT. The chain combines TRBV5-1 with TRBJ1-3; D is unresolved. The CDR3 has 14 residues. Deletions cut 2 bases from V and 3 bases from J, with 9 bases between. Germline V gives CDR1 SGHRS, CDR2 YFSETQ.

The chain carries TRBV5-1 and TRBJ2-7, with 12 bases that match TRBD2. The V and J ends lost 0 bases and 0 bases, in that order; junction bases with no gene match: 4. CDR3 size: 17 residues. CDR1 is SGHRS and CDR2 is YFSETQ in the germline V gene. The CDR3 loop is CASSLGLAGASSYEQYF. CDR3 sequence (DNA): TGCGCCAGCAGCTTGGGACTAGCGGGAGCGAGCTCCTACGAGCAGTACTTC.

V usage is TRBV2 and J usage is TRBJ2-3; TRBD2 is a possible D gene (7 bases). The V and J ends lost 8 bases and 3 bases respectively, with 15 bases between them. Germline loops: CDR1 SNHLY, CDR2 FYNNEI. The length of the CDR3 is 14 residues. The CDR3 DNA reads as TGTGCCAGCGGGGGCAGCGGGAAAACAGATACGCAGTATTTT. As protein: CASGGSGKTDTQYF.

The V gene is TRBV7-9, the J gene TRBJ2-7; D might be TRBD1 (6 bases). V lost 3 bases, J lost 5 bases, and 14 bases lay in between. This CDR3 contains 14 residues. Germline CDR1 and CDR2: SEHNR and FQNEAQ (reference sequence). CDR3 region: CASSFPGRGHEQYF. CDR3 coding DNA: TGTGCCAGCAGCTTCCCCGGCAGGGGCCACGAGCAGTACTTC.

V gene TRBV28 combines with J gene TRBJ2-1; TRBD2 aligns across 7 bases. The V and J ends lost 1 base and 0 bases, in that order; junction bases with no gene match: 3. CDR3 size: 16 residues. Per germline, CDR1 MDHEN and CDR2 SYDVKM. DNA for the CDR3: TGTGCCAGCAGTTTATATGGCGGGAGCTCCTACAATGAGCAGTTCTTC. Protein product: CASSLYGGSSYNEQFF.

The rearrangement joins TRBV5-4 to TRBJ2-2; 9 bases map to TRBD1. Germline CDR1 is SGHNT and CDR2 is YYREEE (reference sequence). The V and J ends lost 4 bases and 4 bases, in that order; junction bases with no gene match: 8. This CDR3 has 16 amino acids. CDR3 nucleotides: TGTGCCAGCAGCCCCGTGGGGACAGGGTCCACCGGGGAGCTGTTTTTT. Its protein is CASSPVGTGSTGELFF.

This chain connects TRBV5-1 to TRBJ2-7; 7 nucleotides agree with TRBD1. The germline V gene encodes CDR1 SGHRS and CDR2 YFSETQ. CDR3 size: 16 residues. Trimming took 3 bases from V and 7 from J; bases not matched to a gene: 16. The CDR3 loop is CASSWVPGQSLEEQYF. The DNA for the CDR3 is TGCGCCAGCAGCTGGGTACCGGGACAGTCCCTCGAGGAGCAGTACTTC. Full variable domain (rest looked up from reference TRBV5-1 and TRBJ2-7): KAGVTQTPRYLIKTRGQQVTLSCSPISGHRSVSWYQQTPGQGLQFLFEYFSETQRNKGNFPGRFSGRQFSNSRSEMNVSTLELGDSALYLCASSWVPGQSLEEQYFGPGTRLTVT.

The chain recombines TRBV30 with TRBJ1-5; 7 nucleotides agree with TRBD1. Germline trimming cut 1 base from V and 7 bases from J; bases unmatched to any gene: 7. CDR3 length equals 14 residues. Looked up from germline, CDR1 is GTSNPN and CDR2 is SVGIG (reference sequence). This chain's CDR3 is CAWSDPGGYQPQHF. The CDR3 DNA reads TGTGCCTGGAGTGATCCAGGGGGTTACCAGCCCCAGCATTTT.